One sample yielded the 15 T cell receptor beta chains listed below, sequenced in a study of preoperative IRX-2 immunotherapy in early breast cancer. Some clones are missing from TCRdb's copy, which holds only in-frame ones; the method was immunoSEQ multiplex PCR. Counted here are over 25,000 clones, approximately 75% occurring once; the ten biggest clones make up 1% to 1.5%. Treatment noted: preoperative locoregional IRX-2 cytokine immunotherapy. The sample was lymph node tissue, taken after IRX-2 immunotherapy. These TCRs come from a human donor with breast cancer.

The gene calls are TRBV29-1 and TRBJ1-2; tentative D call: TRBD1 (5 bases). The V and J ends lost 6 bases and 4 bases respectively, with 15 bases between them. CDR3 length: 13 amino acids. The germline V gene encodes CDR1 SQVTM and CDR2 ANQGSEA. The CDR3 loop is CSVGEVGPYGYTF. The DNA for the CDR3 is TGCAGCGTGGGGGAGGTGGGCCCCTATGGCTACACCTTC.

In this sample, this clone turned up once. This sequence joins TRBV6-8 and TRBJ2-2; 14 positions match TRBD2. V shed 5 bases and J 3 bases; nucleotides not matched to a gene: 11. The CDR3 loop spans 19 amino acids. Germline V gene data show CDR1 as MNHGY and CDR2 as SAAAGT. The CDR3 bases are TGTGCCAGCAGTGACCCCCGGACTAGCGGGGGGTTGGACACCGGGGAGCTGTTTTTT. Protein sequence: CASSDPRTSGGLDTGELFF.

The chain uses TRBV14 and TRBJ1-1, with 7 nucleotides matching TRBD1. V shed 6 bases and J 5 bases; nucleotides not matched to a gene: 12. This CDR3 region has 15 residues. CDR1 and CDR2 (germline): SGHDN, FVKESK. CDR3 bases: TGTGCCAGCAGTCTAAACAGGGGAGGTAGGACTGAAGCTTTCTTT. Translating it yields CASSLNRGGRTEAFF. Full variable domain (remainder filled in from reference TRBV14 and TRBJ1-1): EAGVTQFPSHSVIEKGQTVTLRCDPISGHDNLYWYRRVMGKEIKFLLHFVKESKQDESGMPNNRFLAERTGGTYSTLKVQPAELEDSGVYFCASSLNRGGRTEAFFGQGTRLTVV.

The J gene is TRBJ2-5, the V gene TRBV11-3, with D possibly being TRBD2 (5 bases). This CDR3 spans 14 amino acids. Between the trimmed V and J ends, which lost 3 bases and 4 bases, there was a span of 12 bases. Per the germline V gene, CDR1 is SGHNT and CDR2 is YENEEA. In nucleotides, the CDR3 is TGTGCCAGCAGCTTGGCCGGACTCTCAGAGACCCAGTACTTC. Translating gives CASSLAGLSETQYF. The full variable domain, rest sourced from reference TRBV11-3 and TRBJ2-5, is EAGVVQSPRYKIIEKKQPVAFWCNPISGHNTLYWYLQNLGQGPELLIRYENEEAVDDSQLPKDRFSAERLKGVDSTLKIQPAELGDSAVYLCASSLAGLSETQYFGPGTRLLVL.

The DNA for the CDR3 is TGTGCCAGCAGTTCCGAGGGGGCGCGGGCCGGGGAGCTGTTTTTT. Translated, it gives CASSSEGARAGELFF. The chain carries TRBV28 and TRBJ2-2; 7 bases align to TRBD1. The CDR3 runs to 15 residues. Germline lookup yields CDR1 MDHEN and CDR2 SYDVKM. The ends lost 4 bases at V and 6 bases at J; junction bases unmatched: 8.

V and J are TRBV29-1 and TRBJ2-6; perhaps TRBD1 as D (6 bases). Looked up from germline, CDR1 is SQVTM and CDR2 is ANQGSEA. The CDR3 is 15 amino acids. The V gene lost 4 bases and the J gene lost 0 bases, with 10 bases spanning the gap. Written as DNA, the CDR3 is TGCAGCGTTGTGGAACAGGGCTCTGGGGCCAACGTCCTGACTTTC. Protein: CSVVEQGSGANVLTF.

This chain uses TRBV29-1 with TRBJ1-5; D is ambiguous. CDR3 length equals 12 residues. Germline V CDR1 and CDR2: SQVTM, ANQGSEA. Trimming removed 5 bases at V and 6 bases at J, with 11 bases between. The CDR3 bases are TGCAGCGTTCAAAGGGAAGGTCAGCCCCAGCATTTT. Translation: CSVQREGQPQHF.

For the CDR3, the DNA is TGTGCCAGTAGTACTACACAGGGAGGCACTCAGCCCCAGCATTTT. Residues: CASSTTQGGTQPQHF. The gene calls are TRBV19 and TRBJ1-5; the D gene is possibly TRBD1 (6 bases). With 4 bases removed from V and 6 bases from J, the gap between germline ends came to 16 bases. The CDR3 contains 15 residues. CDR1 and CDR2 from the germline V gene are LNHDA and SQIVND (reference sequence).

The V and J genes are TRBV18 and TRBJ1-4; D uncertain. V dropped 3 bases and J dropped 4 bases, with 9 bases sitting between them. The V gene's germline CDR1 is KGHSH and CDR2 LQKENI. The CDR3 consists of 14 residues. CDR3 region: CASSPGLGNEKLFF. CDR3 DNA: TGTGCCAGCTCACCCGGTTTGGGTAATGAAAAACTGTTTTTT.

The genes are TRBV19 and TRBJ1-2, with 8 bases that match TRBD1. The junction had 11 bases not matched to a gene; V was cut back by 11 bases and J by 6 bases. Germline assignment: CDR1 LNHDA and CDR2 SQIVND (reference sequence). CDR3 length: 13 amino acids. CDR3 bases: TGTGCCGCCGGACAGGGACTCTCAGATGGCTACACCTTC. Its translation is CAAGQGLSDGYTF. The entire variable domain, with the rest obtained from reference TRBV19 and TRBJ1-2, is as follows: DGGITQSPKYLFRKEGQNVTLSCEQNLNHDAMYWYRQDPGQGLRLIYYSQIVNDFQKGDIAEGYSVSREKKESFPLTVTSAQKNPTAFYLCAAGQGLSDGYTFGSGTRLTVV.

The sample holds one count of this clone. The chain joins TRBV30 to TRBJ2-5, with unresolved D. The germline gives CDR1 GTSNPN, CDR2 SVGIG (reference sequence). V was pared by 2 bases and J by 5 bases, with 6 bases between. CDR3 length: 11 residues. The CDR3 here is CAWSSGETQYF. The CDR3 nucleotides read TGTGCCTGGAGTAGTGGTGAGACCCAGTACTTC. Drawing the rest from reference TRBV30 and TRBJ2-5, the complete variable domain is SQTIHQWPATLVQPVGSPLSLECTVEGTSNPNLYWYRQAAGRGLQLLFYSVGIGQISSEVPQNLSASRPQDRQFILSSKKLLLSDSGFYLCAWSSGETQYFGPGTRLLVL.

CDR3 bases: TGTGCCATCAGTGAGAGCGGGGGCGCTGGCTATGGCTACACCTTC. It codes for CAISESGGAGYGYTF. This chain uses TRBV10-3 with TRBJ1-2, with D possibly being TRBD1 (6 bases). This CDR3 comprises 15 residues. Germline lookup yields CDR1 ENHRY and CDR2 SYGVKD. Trimming took off 2 bases at V and 4 bases at J, with 14 bases between the two ends.

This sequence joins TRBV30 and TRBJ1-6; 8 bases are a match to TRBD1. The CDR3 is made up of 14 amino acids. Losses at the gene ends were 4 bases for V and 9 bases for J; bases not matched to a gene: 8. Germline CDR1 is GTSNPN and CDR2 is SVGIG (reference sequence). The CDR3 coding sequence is TGTGCCTGGAAACTAGACAGGGGTAGTTCACCCCTCCACTTT. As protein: CAWKLDRGSSPLHF. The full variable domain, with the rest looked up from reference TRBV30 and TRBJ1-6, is SQTIHQWPATLVQPVGSPLSLECTVEGTSNPNLYWYRQAAGRGLQLLFYSVGIGQISSEVPQNLSASRPQDRQFILSSKKLLLSDSGFYLCAWKLDRGSSPLHFGNGTRLTVT.

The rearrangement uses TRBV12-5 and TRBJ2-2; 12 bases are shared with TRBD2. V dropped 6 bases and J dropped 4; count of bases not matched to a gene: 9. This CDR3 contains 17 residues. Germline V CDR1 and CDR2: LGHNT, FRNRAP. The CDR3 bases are TGTGCTAGTGGCGCCCCTAGCGGGGGGGCTATCACCGGGGAGCTGTTTTTT. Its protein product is CASGAPSGGAITGELFF. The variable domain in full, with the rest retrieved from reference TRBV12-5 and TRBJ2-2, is DARVTQTPRHKVTEMGQEVTMRCQPILGHNTVFWYRQTMMQGLELLAYFRNRAPLDDSGMPKDRFSAEMPDATLATLKIQPSEPRDSAVYFCASGAPSGGAITGELFFGEGSRLTVL.

DNA for the CDR3: TGTGCCAGCAGTTACTCGACAGGGGGAGCTAACTATGGCTACACCTTC. It is translated as CASSYSTGGANYGYTF. The rearrangement links TRBV6-8 to TRBJ1-2; 9 nucleotides agree with TRBD1. This CDR3 has 16 residues. The germline CDR1 and CDR2 sequences are MNHGY and SAAAGT. V trimming: 0 bases; J trimming: 0 bases; junction bases outside the gene matches: 2.